The 29 T cell receptor beta chains below all came from one sample that was sequenced in a study of T cells after yellow fever vaccination. MiXCR, run by TCRdb on the 5' RACE reads, gives a single entry per CDR3 protein. The table has a few hundred thousand distinct CDR3 sequences, roughly 8.6% seen once. The material was PBMCs, obtained around 45 days after the first yellow fever vaccination. These receptors came from a man between 18 and 29 years old who received the YFV17D yellow fever vaccine.

This clonotype was counted between two and nine times. This chain links TRBV27 with TRBJ1-4; D is possibly TRBD1 (5 bases). Germline values: CDR1 MNHEY, CDR2 SMNVEV (reference sequence). Trimming took 7 bases from V and 3 from J, leaving 12 bases between them. This CDR3 is 14 amino acids long. CDR3 sequence: CASKSGISNEKLFF. CDR3 DNA sequence: TGTGCCAGCAAATCAGGGATCTCTAATGAAAAACTGTTTTTT.

The V gene is TRBV4-3, the J gene TRBJ1-3; weak D call: TRBD1 (5 bases). This CDR3 spans 16 amino acids. Trimming took 3 bases from V and 4 from J, leaving 16 bases between them. Germline V gives CDR1 LGHNA, CDR2 YSLEER. The CDR3 region has the DNA TGCGCCAGCAGCCAGGGGTTTTTCGGGGCAGGAAACACCATATATTTT. Its translation is CASSQGFFGAGNTIYF.

V and J are TRBV10-3 and TRBJ1-6; D gene ambiguous. Germline V gene sequence: CDR1 ENHRY, CDR2 SYGVKD. V lost 0 bases, J lost 4 bases, and 13 bases lay in between. The CDR3 totals 17 residues. Written as DNA, the CDR3 is TGTGCCATCAGTGAGTCAGGGCAGGACGAGTATAATTCACCCCTCCACTTT. Amino acid sequence: CAISESGQDEYNSPLHF.

This clonotype was observed many times. The rearrangement uses TRBV19 and TRBJ1-2, with D hard to call. Deletions cut 7 bases from V and 2 bases from J, with 11 bases between. This CDR3 spans 13 amino acids. The V gene's germline CDR1 is LNHDA and CDR2 SQIVND (reference sequence). The CDR3 nucleotides are TGTGCCAGTAAATCCTGGCAGAACTATGGCTACACCTTC. Translating gives CASKSWQNYGYTF.

CDR3 residues: CASSAQGGTQPQHF. The CDR3 DNA is TGTGCCAGCAGCGCGCAGGGGGGCACTCAGCCCCAGCATTTT. The genes are TRBV7-8 and TRBJ1-5; 7 nucleotides agree with TRBD1. There are 14 residues in the CDR3. The V and J ends lost 5 bases and 6 bases, in that order; junction bases with no gene match: 7. In germline, CDR1 is SGHVS, CDR2 FQNEAQ.

This clonotype was counted a few times. The chain joins TRBV7-8 to TRBJ2-4; 9 bases map to TRBD2. With V trimmed by 3 bases and J by 4 bases, 7 bases remained unmatched. The CDR3 covers 16 residues. Per germline, CDR1 SGHVS and CDR2 FQNEAQ. DNA for the CDR3: TGTGCCAGCAGCTTTGTTATTACTAGCGGGAAAAACATTCAGTACTTC. It specifies CASSFVITSGKNIQYF. The full variable domain, in which reference TRBV7-8 and TRBJ2-4 provide the parts outside the CDR3, is GAGVSQSPRYKVAKRGQDVALRCDPISGHVSLFWYQQALGQGPEFLTYFQNEAQLDKSGLPSDRFFAERPEGSVSTLKIQRTQQEDSAVYLCASSFVITSGKNIQYFGAGTRLSVL.

This clonotype occurred a few times. V is TRBV7-2 and J is TRBJ2-1, with D unresolved. Between the trimmed V and J ends, which lost 7 bases and 6 bases, there was a span of 22 bases. Germline-derived CDR1 and CDR2 are SGHTA and FQGNSA. The CDR3 is 16 residues long. This CDR3 reads CASILSIGRSINEQFF. The CDR3 nucleotides are TGTGCCAGCATCCTCTCCATTGGCAGGTCTATCAATGAGCAGTTCTTC.

The gene calls are TRBV20-1 and TRBJ2-5; the match to TRBD2 covers 14 bases. Trimming took 1 base from V and 1 from J; bases not matched to a gene: 2. The CDR3 length is 16 residues. Germline values: CDR1 DFQATT, CDR2 SNEGSKA (reference sequence). This CDR3 reads CSARGLAGGTQETQYF. For the CDR3, the DNA is TGCAGTGCTAGAGGACTAGCGGGGGGGACCCAAGAGACCCAGTACTTC.

This clonotype was recorded a few times. The V call is TRBV6-6, the J call TRBJ1-6; D unclear. Germline V lookup: CDR1 MNHNY, CDR2 SVGAGI (reference sequence). CDR3 size: 12 residues. Trimming pared 11 bases from V and 7 bases from J, leaving 12 bases between. The CDR3 coding sequence is TGTGCCGCTTGTATAGCGAATTCACCCCTCCACTTT. Protein sequence: CAACIANSPLHF.

The V call is TRBV27, the J call TRBJ1-1; D gene uncertain. Trimming took off 2 bases at V and 0 bases at J, with 13 bases between the two ends. The CDR3 consists of 16 residues. CDR1 MNHEY and CDR2 SMNVEV come from the germline V gene (reference sequence). The CDR3 bases are TGTGCCAGCAGTTTAAGGGCGTGGGTCATGAACACTGAAGCTTTCTTT. Translated: CASSLRAWVMNTEAFF.

This clonotype was detected ten times or more. Relative to the germline gene, one junction end is altered; a read error may explain this. The chain combines TRBV4-2 with TRBJ1-1; no reliable D call. The CDR3 loop spans 13 amino acids. Germline assignment: CDR1 LGHNA and CDR2 YNFKEQ. The CDR3 sequence: CASRQDITDEAFF. The CDR3 bases are TGTGCCAGCAGGCAAGACATCACAGATGAAGCTTTCTTT.

The J gene is TRBJ1-3, the V gene TRBV20-1; perhaps TRBD1 as D (5 bases). The CDR3 contains 15 residues. Trimming left V 0 bases short and J 2 bases short, with 11 bases between. Germline CDR1 DFQATT, CDR2 SNEGSKA (reference sequence). The DNA of the CDR3 is TGCAGTGCTAGAGACCGCACGGGGCCTGGAAACACCATATATTTT. This codes for CSARDRTGPGNTIYF.

This clonotype was observed a handful of times. The genes are TRBV20-1 and TRBJ1-1; unclear D gene. Trimming removed 1 base from V and 8 bases from J, with 8 bases in between. The V gene's germline CDR1 is DFQATT and CDR2 SNEGSKA (reference sequence). This CDR3 comprises 11 residues. In nucleotides, the CDR3 is TGCAGTGCTAGAGCCCCTATAGAAGCTTTCTTT. Its protein product is CSARAPIEAFF.

The chain joins TRBV7-2 to TRBJ1-4; 7 bases align to TRBD1. Germline CDR1 and CDR2: SGHTA and FQGNSA. V gave up 3 bases and J gave up 5 bases; unmatched junction bases: 6. This CDR3 is 15 amino acids long. CDR3 region: CASSFLDRKNEKLFF. The CDR3 bases are TGTGCCAGCAGCTTCCTGGACAGGAAGAATGAAAAACTGTTTTTT.

There are many counts of this clonotype. The chain joins TRBV5-1 to TRBJ2-2; D call uncertain. Trimming removed 1 base from V and 4 bases from J, with 5 bases in between. Germline loops: CDR1 SGHRS, CDR2 YFSETQ. This CDR3 has 13 residues. CDR3 residues: CASSLTVTGELFF. For the CDR3, the DNA is TGCGCCAGCAGCTTGACGGTCACCGGGGAGCTGTTTTTT.

In this sample, this clonotype turned up many times. The chain recombines TRBV4-3 with TRBJ2-7; D might be TRBD1 (6 bases). The germline V gene has CDR1 LGHNA and CDR2 YSLEER. The CDR3 spans 13 residues. The V gene lost 9 bases and the J gene lost 5 bases, with 17 bases spanning the gap. The CDR3, as DNA: TGCGCCAGTGCGGACCTACAGGGCGACGAGCAGTACTTC. As protein: CASADLQGDEQYF.

In this sample, this clonotype turned up many times. The CDR3 is CASSLGGSPYNEQFF. CDR3 nucleotide sequence: TGTGCCAGCAGCCTCGGGGGGTCCCCCTACAATGAGCAGTTCTTC. The chain is built from TRBV11-2 and TRBJ2-1, with 7 nucleotides matching TRBD2. Per germline, CDR1 SGHAT and CDR2 FQNNGV. With V trimmed by 5 bases and J by 2 bases, 6 bases remained unmatched. CDR3 length: 15 amino acids.

The rearrangement joins TRBV6-1 to TRBJ2-3; 8 bases are shared with TRBD2. J gave up 6 bases and V 5 bases, and 7 bases lay outside the gene matches. Germline V gives CDR1 MNHNS, CDR2 SASEGT. The CDR3 has 14 residues. The chain's CDR3 is CASSHGLAVDTQYF. CDR3 coding DNA: TGTGCCAGCAGTCATGGACTAGCTGTGGATACGCAGTATTTT.

The genes are TRBV7-9 and TRBJ2-7; 11 bases are a match to TRBD2. The V segment lost 5 bases and the J segment 3 bases; nucleotides outside the gene matches: 6. Germline V gene sequence: CDR1 SEHNR, CDR2 FQNEAQ (reference sequence). The CDR3 loop spans 15 amino acids. CDR3 bases: TGTGCCAGCAGCATTAGCGGGGGGGAACACTACGAGCAGTACTTC. Translation: CASSISGGEHYEQYF.

The rearrangement uses TRBV15 and TRBJ2-3; a weak D match, TRBD1 (5 bases). The CDR3 totals 13 residues. Trimming removed 2 bases from V and 6 bases from J, with 9 bases in between. Germline V gene lookup returns CDR1 LNHNV and CDR2 YYDKDF (reference sequence). Here the CDR3 reads CATSRRYRDTQYF. The CDR3 bases are TGTGCCACCAGCAGACGGTACAGGGATACGCAGTATTTT. Using reference TRBV15 and TRBJ2-3 for the parts outside the CDR3, the full variable domain is DAMVIQNPRYQVTQFGKPVTLSCSQTLNHNVMYWYQQKSSQAPKLLFHYYDKDFNNEADTPDNFQSRRPNTSFCFLDIRSPGLGDTAMYLCATSRRYRDTQYFGPGTRLTVL.

The V call is TRBV7-2, the J call TRBJ1-3; no firm D call. V was cut by 0 bases and J by 7 bases, with 10 bases left in between. The length of the CDR3 is 14 residues. Germline CDR1 is SGHTA and CDR2 is FQGNSA. The CDR3 sequence is CASSLAPGLNTIYF. The CDR3 DNA reads as TGTGCCAGCAGCTTAGCTCCGGGTTTGAACACCATATATTTT.

There are a few counts of this clonotype. This chain links TRBV4-1 with TRBJ2-7; the match to TRBD2 covers 9 bases. After removal of 4 bases from V and 4 bases from J, the junction contained 8 bases not matched to a gene. The germline CDR1 and CDR2 sequences are MGHRA and YSYEKL. This CDR3 contains 15 residues. The CDR3 sequence: CASSRIAGEVYEQYF. CDR3 nucleotide sequence: TGCGCCAGCAGCCGTATAGCGGGGGAAGTATACGAGCAGTACTTC.

Only a few counts were recorded for this clonotype. V and J are TRBV6-6 and TRBJ1-2; D perhaps matches TRBD1 (5 bases). Trimming stripped 4 bases from V and 6 bases from J, with 12 bases between. CDR1 is MNHNY and CDR2 is SVGAGI in the germline V gene (reference sequence). This CDR3 is built from 13 residues. CDR3 sequence: CASSSGTVNGYTF. The CDR3 DNA reads as TGTGCCAGCAGTTCAGGGACGGTAAATGGCTACACCTTC.

The rearrangement links TRBV12-3 or TRBV12-4 to TRBJ1-5; TRBD1 is a possible D gene (5 bases). V lost 3 bases and J lost 7, with 10 bases in between. The CDR3 covers 13 residues. Here the CDR3 DNA reads TGTGCCAGCAGTTTGCAGGGCAGCCAGCCCCAGCATTTT. Protein sequence: CASSLQGSQPQHF.

The genes are TRBV30 and TRBJ1-5; weak D call: TRBD1 (6 bases). Germline CDR1 GTSNPN, CDR2 SVGIG (reference sequence). Trimming took off 8 bases at V and 4 bases at J, with 18 bases between the two ends. The CDR3 is made up of 14 amino acids. DNA of the CDR3: TGTGCCATGGAGGTCTGGGACAAAAATCAGCCCCAGCATTTT. It yields the protein CAMEVWDKNQPQHF.

This chain connects TRBV2 to TRBJ1-2, with D unresolved. The V and J ends lost 6 bases and 3 bases respectively, with 11 bases between them. The V gene's germline CDR1 is SNHLY and CDR2 FYNNEI. The CDR3 has 13 residues. For the CDR3, the DNA is TGTGCCAGCAGCTTCGACATGTACTATGGCTACACCTTC. It is translated as CASSFDMYYGYTF.

The V and J genes are TRBV11-2 and TRBJ2-4, with 7 bases matching TRBD1. V lost 5 bases to trimming and J lost 8 bases; unmatched junction nucleotides: 15. CDR1 and CDR2 (germline): SGHAT, FQNNGV. This CDR3 region has 16 residues. CDR3 in amino acids: CASSRLDRAAWYIQYF. CDR3 in DNA: TGTGCCAGCAGCCGTTTAGACAGGGCCGCTTGGTACATTCAGTACTTC.

V is TRBV12-3 or TRBV12-4 and J is TRBJ2-3; D is unresolved. V gave up 2 bases and J gave up 5 bases, with 17 bases separating them. CDR3 length: 16 residues. CDR3 sequence: CASSLRGFRVRDTQYF. The DNA of the CDR3 is TGTGCCAGCAGTTTACGAGGCTTTCGGGTTAGAGATACGCAGTATTTT.

This chain joins TRBV11-2 and TRBJ1-4; no clear D. V lost 1 base and J lost 5, with 8 bases in between. Per the germline V gene, CDR1 is SGHAT and CDR2 is FQNNGV. This CDR3 spans 14 amino acids. In nucleotides, the CDR3 is TGTGCCAGCAGCTTAGCCCGGGGAAATGAAAAACTGTTTTTT. Protein product: CASSLARGNEKLFF.